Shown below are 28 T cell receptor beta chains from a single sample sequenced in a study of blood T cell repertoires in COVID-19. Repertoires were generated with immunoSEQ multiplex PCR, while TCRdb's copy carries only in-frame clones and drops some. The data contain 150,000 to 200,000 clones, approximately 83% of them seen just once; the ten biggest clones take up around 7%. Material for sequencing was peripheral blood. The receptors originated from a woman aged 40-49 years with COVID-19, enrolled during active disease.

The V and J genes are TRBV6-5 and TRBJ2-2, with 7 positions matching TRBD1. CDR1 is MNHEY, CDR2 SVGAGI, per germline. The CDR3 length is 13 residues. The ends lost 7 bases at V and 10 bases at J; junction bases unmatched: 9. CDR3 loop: CASTHQGEKELFF. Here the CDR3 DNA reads TGTGCCAGCACCCATCAGGGGGAAAAGGAGCTGTTTTTT.

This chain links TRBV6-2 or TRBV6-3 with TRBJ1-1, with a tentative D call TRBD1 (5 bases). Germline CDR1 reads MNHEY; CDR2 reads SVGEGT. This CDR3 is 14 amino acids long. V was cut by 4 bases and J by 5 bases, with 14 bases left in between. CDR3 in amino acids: CASSSFQGGTEAFF. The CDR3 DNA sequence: TGTGCCAGCAGTTCCTTCCAGGGTGGAACTGAAGCTTTCTTT.

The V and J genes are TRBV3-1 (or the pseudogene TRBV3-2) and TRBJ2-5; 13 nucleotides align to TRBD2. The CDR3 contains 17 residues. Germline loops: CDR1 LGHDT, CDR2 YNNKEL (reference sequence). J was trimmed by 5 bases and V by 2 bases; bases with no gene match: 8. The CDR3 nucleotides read TGTGCCAGCAGCCAATCCCGACTAGCGGGGGGAACGGAGACCCAGTACTTC. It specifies CASSQSRLAGGTETQYF.

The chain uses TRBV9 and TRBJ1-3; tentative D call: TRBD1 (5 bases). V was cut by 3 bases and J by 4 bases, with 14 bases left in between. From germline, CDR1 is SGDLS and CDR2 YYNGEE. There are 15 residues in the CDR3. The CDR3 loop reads CASSAGGGEGNTIYF. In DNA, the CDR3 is TGTGCCAGCAGCGCAGGCGGGGGAGAGGGAAACACCATATATTTT.

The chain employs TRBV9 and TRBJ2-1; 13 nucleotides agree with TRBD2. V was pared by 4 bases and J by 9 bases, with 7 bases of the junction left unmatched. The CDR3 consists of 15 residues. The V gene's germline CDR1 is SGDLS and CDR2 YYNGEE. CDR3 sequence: CASSYGLAGEGEQFF. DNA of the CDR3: TGTGCCAGCAGCTACGGACTAGCGGGAGAAGGTGAGCAGTTCTTC. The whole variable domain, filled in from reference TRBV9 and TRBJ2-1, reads DSGVTQTPKHLITATGQRVTLRCSPRSGDLSVYWYQQSLDQGLQFLIQYYNGEERAKGNILERFSAQQFPDLHSELNLSSLELGDSALYFCASSYGLAGEGEQFFGPGTRLTVL.

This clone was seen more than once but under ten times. CDR3 nucleotides: TGTGCCAGCAGCCCAAGCCGGGACAAGAACACCGGGGAGCTGTTTTTT. As protein: CASSPSRDKNTGELFF. The genes are TRBV11-1 and TRBJ2-2, with D possibly matching TRBD1 (6 bases). Germline loops: CDR1 SGHAT, CDR2 FQDESV (reference sequence). Deletions cut 5 bases from V and 1 base from J, with 14 bases between. The CDR3 has 16 amino acids.

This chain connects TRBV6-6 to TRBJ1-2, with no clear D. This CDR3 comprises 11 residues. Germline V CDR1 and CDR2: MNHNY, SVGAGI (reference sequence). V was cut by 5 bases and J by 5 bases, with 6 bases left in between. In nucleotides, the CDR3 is TGTGCCAGCAGTCCCGTGTATGGCTACACCTTC. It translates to CASSPVYGYTF.

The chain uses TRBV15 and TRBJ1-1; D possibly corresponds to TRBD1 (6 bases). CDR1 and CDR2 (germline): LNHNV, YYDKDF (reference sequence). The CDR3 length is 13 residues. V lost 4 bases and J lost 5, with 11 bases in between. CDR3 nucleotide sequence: TGTGCCACCAGCACAGGGACATTTACTGAAGCTTTCTTT. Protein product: CATSTGTFTEAFF.

The CDR3 DNA sequence: TGTGCCAGCAGCGCTATCCCCCGGGACAGGGACCACGAGCAGTACTTC. It is translated as CASSAIPRDRDHEQYF. The chain carries TRBV2 and TRBJ2-7, with 9 positions matching TRBD1. After removal of 6 bases from V and 5 bases from J, the junction contained 14 bases not matched to a gene. The CDR3 spans 16 residues. Germline V gene lookup returns CDR1 SNHLY and CDR2 FYNNEI.

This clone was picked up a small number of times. CDR3 loop: CASKTGTGYIYGYTF. The CDR3 coding sequence is TGTGCCAGCAAAACCGGGACAGGGTATATTTATGGCTACACCTTC. V and J are TRBV6-6 and TRBJ1-2, with TRBD1 matching over 9 bases. Germline V gene data show CDR1 as MNHNY and CDR2 as SVGAGI (reference sequence). J was trimmed by 5 bases and V by 7 bases; bases with no gene match: 11. The CDR3 is 15 amino acids.

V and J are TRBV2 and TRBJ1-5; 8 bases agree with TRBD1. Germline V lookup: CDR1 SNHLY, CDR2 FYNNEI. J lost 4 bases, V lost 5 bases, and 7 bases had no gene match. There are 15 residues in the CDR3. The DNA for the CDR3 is TGTGCCAGCAGTACCACCGGGACAGGAAATCAGCCCCAGCATTTT. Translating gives CASSTTGTGNQPQHF.

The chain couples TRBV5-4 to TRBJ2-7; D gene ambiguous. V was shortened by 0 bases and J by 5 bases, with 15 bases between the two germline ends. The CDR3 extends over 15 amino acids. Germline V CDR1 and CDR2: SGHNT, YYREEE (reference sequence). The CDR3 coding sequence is TGTGCCAGCAGCTTGGCTAGTTCCCTTTTGGACGAGCAGTACTTC. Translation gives CASSLASSLLDEQYF.

DNA for the CDR3: TGTGCCAGCAGCCTTCAGACCGGGGGAGAAAAACTGTTTTTT. This sequence encodes CASSLQTGGEKLFF. This chain links TRBV7-8 with TRBJ1-4; maybe TRBD1 (5 bases). The CDR3 is 14 amino acids. V was clipped by 5 bases and J by 8 bases, with 15 bases between them. CDR1 SGHVS and CDR2 FQNEAQ come from the germline V gene.

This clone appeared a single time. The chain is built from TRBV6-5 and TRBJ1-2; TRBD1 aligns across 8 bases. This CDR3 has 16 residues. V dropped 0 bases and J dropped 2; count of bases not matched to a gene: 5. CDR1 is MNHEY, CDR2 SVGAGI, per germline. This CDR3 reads CASSYSPRGLNYGYTF. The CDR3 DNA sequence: TGTGCCAGCAGTTACTCCCCCAGGGGGCTGAACTATGGCTACACCTTC.

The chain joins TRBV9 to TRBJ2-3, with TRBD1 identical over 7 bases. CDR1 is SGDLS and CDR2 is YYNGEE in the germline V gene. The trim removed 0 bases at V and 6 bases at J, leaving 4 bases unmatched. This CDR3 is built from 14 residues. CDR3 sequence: CASSVETGTDTQYF. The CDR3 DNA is TGTGCCAGCAGCGTAGAGACAGGGACCGATACGCAGTATTTT.

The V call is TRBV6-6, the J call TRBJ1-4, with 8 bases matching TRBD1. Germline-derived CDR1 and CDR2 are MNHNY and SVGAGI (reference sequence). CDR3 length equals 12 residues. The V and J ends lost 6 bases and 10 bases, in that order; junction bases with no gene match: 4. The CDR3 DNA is TGTGCCAGCAGGCCGGACAGGGCAAAACTGTTTTTT. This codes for CASRPDRAKLFF.

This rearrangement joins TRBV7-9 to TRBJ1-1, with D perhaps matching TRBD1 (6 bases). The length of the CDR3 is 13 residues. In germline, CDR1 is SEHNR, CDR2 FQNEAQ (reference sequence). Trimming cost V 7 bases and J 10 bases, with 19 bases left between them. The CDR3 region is CASTPGGVRGAFF. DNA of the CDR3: TGTGCCAGCACCCCGGGTGGGGTCAGGGGAGCTTTCTTT.

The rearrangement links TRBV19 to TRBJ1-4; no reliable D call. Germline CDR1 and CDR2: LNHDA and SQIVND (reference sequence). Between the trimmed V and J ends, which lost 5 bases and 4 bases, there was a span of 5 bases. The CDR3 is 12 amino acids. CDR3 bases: TGTGCCAGTAGTCCCTTTAATGAAAAACTGTTTTTT. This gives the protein CASSPFNEKLFF.

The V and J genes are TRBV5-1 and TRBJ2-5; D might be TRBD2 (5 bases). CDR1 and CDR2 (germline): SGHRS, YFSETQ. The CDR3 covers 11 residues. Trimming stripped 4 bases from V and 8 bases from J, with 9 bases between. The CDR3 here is CASSPGNTQYF. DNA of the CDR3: TGCGCCAGCAGCCCGGGGAACACCCAGTACTTC. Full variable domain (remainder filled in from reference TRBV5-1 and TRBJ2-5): KAGVTQTPRYLIKTRGQQVTLSCSPISGHRSVSWYQQTPGQGLQFLFEYFSETQRNKGNFPGRFSGRQFSNSRSEMNVSTLELGDSALYLCASSPGNTQYFGPGTRLLVL.

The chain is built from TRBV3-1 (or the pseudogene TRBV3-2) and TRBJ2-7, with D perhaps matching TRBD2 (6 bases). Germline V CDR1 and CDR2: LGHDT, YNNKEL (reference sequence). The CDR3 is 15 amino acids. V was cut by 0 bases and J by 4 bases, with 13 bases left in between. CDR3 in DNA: TGTGCCAGCAGCCAAGATGGGGGGAGGTTTTACGAGCAGTACTTC. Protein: CASSQDGGRFYEQYF.

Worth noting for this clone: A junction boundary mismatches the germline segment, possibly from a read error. The CDR3 DNA sequence: TGTGCCAGTAGTATTGACTTAGGGGACACTGAAGTTTTCTTT. The encoded protein is CASSIDLGDTEVFF. J is TRBJ1-1 and V is TRBV19; tentatively, D is TRBD1 (6 bases). The CDR3 contains 14 residues. Per germline, CDR1 LNHDA and CDR2 SQIVND (reference sequence).

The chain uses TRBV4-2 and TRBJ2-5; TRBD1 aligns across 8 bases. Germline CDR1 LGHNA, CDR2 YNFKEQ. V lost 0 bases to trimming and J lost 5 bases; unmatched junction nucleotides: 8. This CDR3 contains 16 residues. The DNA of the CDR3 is TGTGCCAGCAGCCAAGAACCCCAGGGGGCTCATGAGACCCAGTACTTC. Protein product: CASSQEPQGAHETQYF.

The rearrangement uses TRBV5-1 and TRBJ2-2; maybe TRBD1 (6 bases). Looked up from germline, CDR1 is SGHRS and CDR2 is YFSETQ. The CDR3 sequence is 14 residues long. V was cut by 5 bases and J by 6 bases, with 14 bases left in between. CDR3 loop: CASSFDRPPGELFF. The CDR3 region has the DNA TGCGCCAGCAGTTTCGACAGGCCGCCCGGGGAGCTGTTTTTT.

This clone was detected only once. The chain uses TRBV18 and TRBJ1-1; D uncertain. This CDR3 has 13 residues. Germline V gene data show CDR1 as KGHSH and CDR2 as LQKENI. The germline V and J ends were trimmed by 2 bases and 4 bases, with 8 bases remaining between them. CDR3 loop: CASSPSAGTEAFF. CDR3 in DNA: TGTGCCAGCTCACCATCAGCGGGCACTGAAGCTTTCTTT.

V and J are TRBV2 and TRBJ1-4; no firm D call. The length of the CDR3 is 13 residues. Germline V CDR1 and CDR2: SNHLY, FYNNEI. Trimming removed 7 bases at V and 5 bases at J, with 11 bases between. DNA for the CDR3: TGTGCCAGCAATGGCGGTCCCAATGAAAAACTGTTTTTT. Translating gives CASNGGPNEKLFF.

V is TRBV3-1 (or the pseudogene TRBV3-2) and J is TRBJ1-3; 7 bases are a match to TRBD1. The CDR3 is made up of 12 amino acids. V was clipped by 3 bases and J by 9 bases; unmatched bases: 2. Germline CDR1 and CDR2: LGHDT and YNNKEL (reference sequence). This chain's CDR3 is CASSQTGSTIYF. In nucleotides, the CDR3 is TGTGCCAGCAGCCAGACAGGGAGCACCATATATTTT.

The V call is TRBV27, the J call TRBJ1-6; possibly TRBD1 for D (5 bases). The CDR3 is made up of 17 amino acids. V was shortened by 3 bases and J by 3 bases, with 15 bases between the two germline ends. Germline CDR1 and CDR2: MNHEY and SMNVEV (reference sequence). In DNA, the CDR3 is TGTGCCAGCAGTTTGAGCCCCCAGGGTGTCTATAATTCACCCCTCCACTTT. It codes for CASSLSPQGVYNSPLHF.

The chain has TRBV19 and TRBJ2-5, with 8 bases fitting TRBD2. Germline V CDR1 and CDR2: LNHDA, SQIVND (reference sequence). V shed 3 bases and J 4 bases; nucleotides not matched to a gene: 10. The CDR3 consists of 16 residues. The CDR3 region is CASSISPGGPGETQYF. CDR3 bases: TGTGCCAGTAGTATCTCTCCGGGAGGGCCGGGAGAGACCCAGTACTTC.